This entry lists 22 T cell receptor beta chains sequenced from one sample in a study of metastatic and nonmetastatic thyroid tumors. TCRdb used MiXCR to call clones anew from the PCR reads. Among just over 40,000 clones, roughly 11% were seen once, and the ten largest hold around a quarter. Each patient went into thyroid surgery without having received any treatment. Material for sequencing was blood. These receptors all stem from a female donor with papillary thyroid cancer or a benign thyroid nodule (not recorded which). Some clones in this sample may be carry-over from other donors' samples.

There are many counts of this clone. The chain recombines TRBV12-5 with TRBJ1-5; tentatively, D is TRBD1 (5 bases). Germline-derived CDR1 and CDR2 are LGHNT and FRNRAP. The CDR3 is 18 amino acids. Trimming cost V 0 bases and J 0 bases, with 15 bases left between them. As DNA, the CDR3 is TGTGCTAGTGGTTTGGTACTTGGGGGGGGTTATAGCAATCAGCCCCAGCATTTT. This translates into CASGLVLGGGYSNQPQHF. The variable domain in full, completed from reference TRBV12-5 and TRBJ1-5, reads DARVTQTPRHKVTEMGQEVTMRCQPILGHNTVFWYRQTMMQGLELLAYFRNRAPLDDSGMPKDRFSAEMPDATLATLKIQPSEPRDSAVYFCASGLVLGGGYSNQPQHFGDGTRLSIL.

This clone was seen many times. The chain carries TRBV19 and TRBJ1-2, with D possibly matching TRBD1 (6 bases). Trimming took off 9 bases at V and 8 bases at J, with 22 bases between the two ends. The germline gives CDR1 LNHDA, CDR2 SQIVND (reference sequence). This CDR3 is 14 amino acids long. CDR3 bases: TGTGCCAGCCATAAGGGGGGGAAGGAGCTCGGCTACACCTTC. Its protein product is CASHKGGKELGYTF.

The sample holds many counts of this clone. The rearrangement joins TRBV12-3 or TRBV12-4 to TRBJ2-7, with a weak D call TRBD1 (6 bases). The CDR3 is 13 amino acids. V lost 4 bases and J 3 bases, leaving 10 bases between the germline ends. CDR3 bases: TGTGCCAGCAGTTGGGGACACTACTACGAGCAGTACTTC. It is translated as CASSWGHYYEQYF.

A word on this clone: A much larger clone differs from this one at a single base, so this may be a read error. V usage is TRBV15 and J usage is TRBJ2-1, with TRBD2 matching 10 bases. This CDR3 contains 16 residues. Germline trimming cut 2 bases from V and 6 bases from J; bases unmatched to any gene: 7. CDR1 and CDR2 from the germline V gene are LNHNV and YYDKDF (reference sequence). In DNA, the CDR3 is TGTGCCACCAGCAGACCGCTGACTAGCGGGCCCAATGAGCAGTTCTTC. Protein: CATSRPLTSGPNEQFF.

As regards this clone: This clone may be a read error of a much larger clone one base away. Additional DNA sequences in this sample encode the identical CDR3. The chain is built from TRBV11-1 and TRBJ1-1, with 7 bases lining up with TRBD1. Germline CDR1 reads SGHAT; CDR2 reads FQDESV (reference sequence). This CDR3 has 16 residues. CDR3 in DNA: TGTGCCAGCTCCCCCTTACCCAGGGGGATGAACACTGAGGCTTTCTTT. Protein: CASSPLPRGMNTEAFF.

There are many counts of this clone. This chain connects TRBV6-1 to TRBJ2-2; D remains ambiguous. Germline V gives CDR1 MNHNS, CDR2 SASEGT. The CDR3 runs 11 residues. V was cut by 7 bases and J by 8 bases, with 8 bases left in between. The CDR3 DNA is TGTGCCAGCACTCGAACTGGGGAGCTGTTTTTT. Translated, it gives CASTRTGELFF.

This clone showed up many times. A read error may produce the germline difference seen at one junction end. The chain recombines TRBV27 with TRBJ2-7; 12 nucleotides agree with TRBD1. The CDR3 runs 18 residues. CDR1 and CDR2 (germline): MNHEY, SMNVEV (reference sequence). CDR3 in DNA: TGTGCCAGCAGCTTATGGGGACTGACGGGGACAGGGGGCAACGAGCAGTACTTC. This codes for CASSLWGLTGTGGNEQYF.

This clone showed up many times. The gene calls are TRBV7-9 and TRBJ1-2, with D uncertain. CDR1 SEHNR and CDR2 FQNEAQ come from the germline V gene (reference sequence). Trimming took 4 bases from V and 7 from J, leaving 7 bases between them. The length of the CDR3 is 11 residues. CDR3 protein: CASSSIVGYTF. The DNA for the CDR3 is TGTGCCAGCAGCTCCATCGTTGGCTACACCTTC.

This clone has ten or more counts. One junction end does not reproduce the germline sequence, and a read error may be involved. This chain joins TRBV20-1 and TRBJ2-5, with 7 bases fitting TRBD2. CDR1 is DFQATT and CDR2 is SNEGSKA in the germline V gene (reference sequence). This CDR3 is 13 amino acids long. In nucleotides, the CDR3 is TGCAGTGCTAGAGATGGTCTAGCGGACCTCGGTCACTTC. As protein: CSARDGLADLGHF.

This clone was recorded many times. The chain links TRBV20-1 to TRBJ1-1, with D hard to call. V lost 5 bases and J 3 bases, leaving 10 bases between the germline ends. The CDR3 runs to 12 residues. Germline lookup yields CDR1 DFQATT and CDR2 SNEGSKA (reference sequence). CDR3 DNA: TGCAGTGCTGGAATGGGAGACACTGAAGCTTTCTTT. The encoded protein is CSAGMGDTEAFF.

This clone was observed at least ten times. The CDR3 sequence: CASSFRDRGLRGYTF. In nucleotides, the CDR3 is TGTGCCAGCAGTTTCAGGGACAGAGGCCTGCGGGGCTACACCTTC. The V call is TRBV12-3 or TRBV12-4, the J call TRBJ1-2; the match to TRBD1 covers 7 bases. The CDR3 consists of 15 residues. The V gene end was trimmed by 3 bases and the J gene end by 8 bases; junction bases not matched to a gene: 12.

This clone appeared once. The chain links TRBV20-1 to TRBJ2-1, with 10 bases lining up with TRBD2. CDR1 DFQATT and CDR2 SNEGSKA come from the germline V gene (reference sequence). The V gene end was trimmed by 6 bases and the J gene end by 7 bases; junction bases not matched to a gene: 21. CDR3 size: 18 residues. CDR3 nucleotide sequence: TGCAGTGCGGTCCCTAGCGGGAGAATCCCCGGGTGGGGAAATGAGCAGTTCTTC. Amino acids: CSAVPSGRIPGWGNEQFF.

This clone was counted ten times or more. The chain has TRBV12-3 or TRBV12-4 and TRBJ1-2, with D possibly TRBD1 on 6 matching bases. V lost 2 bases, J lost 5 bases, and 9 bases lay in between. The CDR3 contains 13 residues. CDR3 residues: CASSLSRGYGYTF. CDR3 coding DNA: TGTGCCAGCAGTTTAAGCAGGGGATATGGCTACACCTTC.

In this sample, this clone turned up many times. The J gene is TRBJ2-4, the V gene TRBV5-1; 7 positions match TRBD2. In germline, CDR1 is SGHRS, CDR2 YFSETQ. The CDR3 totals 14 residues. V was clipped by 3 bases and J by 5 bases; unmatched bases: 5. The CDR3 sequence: CASSSGEGENIQYF. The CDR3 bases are TGCGCCAGCAGCTCGGGGGAGGGCGAAAACATTCAGTACTTC.

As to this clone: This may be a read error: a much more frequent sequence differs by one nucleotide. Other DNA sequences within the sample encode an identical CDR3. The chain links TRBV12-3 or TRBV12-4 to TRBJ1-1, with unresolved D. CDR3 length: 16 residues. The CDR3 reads CASSLGLFRINTEAFF. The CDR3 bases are TGTGCCAGCAGCTTAGGACTCTTCAGAATAAACACTGAAGCTTTCTTT.

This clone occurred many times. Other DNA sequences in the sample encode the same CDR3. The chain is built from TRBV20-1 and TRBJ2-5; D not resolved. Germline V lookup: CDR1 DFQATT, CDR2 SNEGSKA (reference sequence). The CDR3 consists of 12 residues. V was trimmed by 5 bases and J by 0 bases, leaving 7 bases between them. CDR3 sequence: CSADKDQETQYF. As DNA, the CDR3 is TGCAGTGCTGACAAGGACCAAGAGACCCAGTACTTC.

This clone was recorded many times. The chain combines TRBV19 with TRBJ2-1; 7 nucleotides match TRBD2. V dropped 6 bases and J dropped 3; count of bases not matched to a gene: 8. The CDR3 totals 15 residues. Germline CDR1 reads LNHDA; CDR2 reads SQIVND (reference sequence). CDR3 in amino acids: CASRVLAGDYNEQFF. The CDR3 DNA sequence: TGTGCCAGTAGAGTCCTGGCGGGAGACTACAATGAGCAGTTCTTC.

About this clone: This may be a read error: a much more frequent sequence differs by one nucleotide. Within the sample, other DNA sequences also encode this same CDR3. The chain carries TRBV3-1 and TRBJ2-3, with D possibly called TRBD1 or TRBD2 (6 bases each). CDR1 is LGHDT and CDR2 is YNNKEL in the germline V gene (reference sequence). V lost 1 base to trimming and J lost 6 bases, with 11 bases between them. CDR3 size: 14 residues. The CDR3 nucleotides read TGTGCCAGCAGCCAAGCTACGGGGGCCGATACGCAGTATTTT. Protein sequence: CASSQATGADTQYF.

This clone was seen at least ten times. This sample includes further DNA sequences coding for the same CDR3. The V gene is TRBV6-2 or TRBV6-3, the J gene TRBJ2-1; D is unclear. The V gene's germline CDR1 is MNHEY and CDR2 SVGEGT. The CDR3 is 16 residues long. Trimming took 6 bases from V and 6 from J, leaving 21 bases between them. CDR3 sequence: CASSLPRTHRSNEQFF. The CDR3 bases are TGTGCCAGCAGCCTCCCCCGGACCCACCGGAGCAATGAGCAGTTCTTC.

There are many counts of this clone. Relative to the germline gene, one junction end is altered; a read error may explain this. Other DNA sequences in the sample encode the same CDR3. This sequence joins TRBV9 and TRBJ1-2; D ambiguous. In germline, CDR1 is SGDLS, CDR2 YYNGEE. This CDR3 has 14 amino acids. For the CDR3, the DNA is TGTGCCAGCAGCGTAGTTACAGCCCCGGATGGCTACACTTTC. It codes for CASSVVTAPDGYTF.

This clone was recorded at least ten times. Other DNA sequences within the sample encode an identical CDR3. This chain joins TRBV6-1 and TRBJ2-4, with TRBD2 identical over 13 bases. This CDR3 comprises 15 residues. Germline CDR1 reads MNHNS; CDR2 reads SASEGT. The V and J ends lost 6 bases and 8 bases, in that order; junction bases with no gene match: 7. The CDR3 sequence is CASRGLAGLYHIQYF. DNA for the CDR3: TGTGCCAGCAGGGGACTAGCGGGACTCTACCACATTCAGTACTTC.

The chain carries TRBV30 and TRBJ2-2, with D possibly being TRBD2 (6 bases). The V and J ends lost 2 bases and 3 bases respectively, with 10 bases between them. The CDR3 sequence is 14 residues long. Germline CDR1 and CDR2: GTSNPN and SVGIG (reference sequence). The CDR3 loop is CAWSSGDYTGELFF. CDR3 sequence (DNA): TGTGCCTGGAGTTCGGGGGACTACACCGGGGAGCTGTTTTTT.